These 29 T cell receptor beta chains came from one sample sequenced in a study of blood T cell repertoires in COVID-19. TCRdb's copy holds only in-frame clones and misses some; the assay was immunoSEQ multiplex PCR. The sample carries tens of thousands of clones, about nine tenths recorded once. The specimen was peripheral blood. These TCRs come from a woman over 75 with acute or convalescent COVID-19.

This rearrangement joins TRBV6-5 to TRBJ1-2; D might be TRBD1 (6 bases). Trimming pared 4 bases from V and 2 bases from J, leaving 14 bases between. CDR1 and CDR2 from the germline V gene are MNHEY and SVGAGI. The CDR3 contains 15 residues. CDR3 region: CASSSGGHTNYGYTF. The CDR3 DNA reads TGTGCCAGCAGTTCGGGGGGACACACAAACTATGGCTACACCTTC.

The chain employs TRBV4-1 and TRBJ1-4; a possible D gene is TRBD1 (6 bases). V gave up 0 bases and J gave up 6 bases, with 11 bases separating them. The V gene's germline CDR1 is MGHRA and CDR2 YSYEKL. There are 15 residues in the CDR3. CDR3: CASSQDGQWDEKLFF. The CDR3 DNA follows: TGCGCCAGCAGCCAAGACGGACAGTGGGATGAAAAACTGTTTTTT.

A few counts support this clone. V is TRBV10-1 and J is TRBJ1-4, with a tentative D call TRBD1 (6 bases). CDR3 size: 19 residues. Between the trimmed V and J ends, which lost 2 bases and 3 bases, there was a span of 22 bases. Germline lookup yields CDR1 WNHNN and CDR2 SYGVQD (reference sequence). The CDR3 loop is CASSEIGRGSPRPNEKLFF. DNA for the CDR3: TGCGCCAGCAGTGAGATCGGCAGGGGCTCACCACGGCCTAATGAAAAACTGTTTTTT.

The V and J genes are TRBV19 and TRBJ2-5; TRBD1 aligns across 12 bases. The CDR3 sequence is 15 residues long. CDR1 is LNHDA, CDR2 SQIVND, per germline (reference sequence). Unmatched junction bases numbered 4, after V lost 3 bases and J lost 5 bases. The CDR3 sequence: CASSMGDRGRETQYF. The CDR3 bases are TGTGCCAGTAGTATGGGGGACAGGGGGCGTGAGACCCAGTACTTC.

The rearrangement joins TRBV27 to TRBJ2-1; TRBD1 is a possible D gene (6 bases). Looked up from germline, CDR1 is MNHEY and CDR2 is SMNVEV (reference sequence). V was cut by 3 bases and J by 4 bases, with 13 bases left in between. The CDR3 runs 15 residues. DNA for the CDR3: TGTGCCAGCAGTTTCGGTCAGGGGCGATACAATGAGCAGTTCTTC. Encoded protein: CASSFGQGRYNEQFF.

This CDR3 reads CASSLQIGDGYTF. As DNA, the CDR3 is TGTGCCAGCAGCTTGCAGATCGGGGATGGCTACACCTTC. V usage is TRBV7-9 and J usage is TRBJ1-2; D not certain. CDR3 size: 13 residues. The V end lost 3 bases, the J end lost 6 bases, and 11 bases lay between the germline ends. The germline CDR1 and CDR2 sequences are SEHNR and FQNEAQ (reference sequence).

This chain joins TRBV19 and TRBJ2-7; 7 bases are a match to TRBD1. CDR3 length: 17 residues. V was clipped by 5 bases and J by 6 bases; unmatched bases: 19. From germline, CDR1 is LNHDA and CDR2 SQIVND (reference sequence). The CDR3 nucleotides are TGTGCCAGTAGTTTATCACACAACAGGGGCACCGCCGGCGAGCAGTACTTC. It encodes CASSLSHNRGTAGEQYF. Combining the CDR3 with reference TRBV19 and TRBJ2-7 gives the whole variable domain DGGITQSPKYLFRKEGQNVTLSCEQNLNHDAMYWYRQDPGQGLRLIYYSQIVNDFQKGDIAEGYSVSREKKESFPLTVTSAQKNPTAFYLCASSLSHNRGTAGEQYFGPGTRLTVT.

V is TRBV6-2 or TRBV6-3 and J is TRBJ1-2, with 7 bases identical to TRBD1. CDR3 size: 16 residues. CDR1 is MNHEY, CDR2 SVGEGT, per germline. The junction had 6 bases not matched to a gene; V was cut back by 2 bases and J by 0 bases. CDR3 nucleotides: TGTGCCAGCAGTTACGGGACAGCCCGAGCTAACTATGGCTACACCTTC. It codes for CASSYGTARANYGYTF.

The J gene is TRBJ2-5, the V gene TRBV15, with TRBD1 identical over 10 bases. The CDR3 contains 16 residues. CDR1 LNHNV and CDR2 YYDKDF come from the germline V gene (reference sequence). V trimming: 8 bases; J trimming: 3 bases; junction bases outside the gene matches: 12. CDR3 in DNA: TGTGCCACCTGCTTTGCTGGGACAGGGGCCGAAGAGACCCAGTACTTC. Its translation: CATCFAGTGAEETQYF.

The CDR3 nucleotides are TGTGCCAGCAGTTACAGACTCGGGTCGGGCACCGGGGAGCTGTTTTTT. Translation: CASSYRLGSGTGELFF. This chain joins TRBV6-5 and TRBJ2-2; D gene unclear. The CDR3 length is 16 residues. CDR1 and CDR2 (germline): MNHEY, SVGAGI. V shed 2 bases and J shed 4 bases, with 14 bases lying between them.

The rearrangement links TRBV19 to TRBJ1-1; D is unclear. Between the trimmed V and J ends, which lost 4 bases and 1 base, there was a span of 10 bases. From germline, CDR1 is LNHDA and CDR2 SQIVND (reference sequence). This CDR3 has 14 amino acids. CDR3 residues: CASSNPPPNTEAFF. The CDR3 nucleotides read TGTGCCAGTAGTAATCCTCCCCCGAACACTGAAGCTTTCTTT. Full variable domain (missing parts from reference TRBV19 and TRBJ1-1): DGGITQSPKYLFRKEGQNVTLSCEQNLNHDAMYWYRQDPGQGLRLIYYSQIVNDFQKGDIAEGYSVSREKKESFPLTVTSAQKNPTAFYLCASSNPPPNTEAFFGQGTRLTVV.

The V and J genes are TRBV2 and TRBJ2-5; D gene uncertain. This CDR3 region has 12 residues. Trimming took off 8 bases at V and 2 bases at J, with 9 bases between the two ends. Germline loops: CDR1 SNHLY, CDR2 FYNNEI. Here the CDR3 reads CASRLSQETQYF. The CDR3 bases are TGTGCCAGCCGACTCTCGCAAGAGACCCAGTACTTC.

The rearrangement links TRBV7-2 to TRBJ2-7, with TRBD1 matching 10 bases. The V and J ends lost 4 bases and 4 bases, in that order; junction bases with no gene match: 7. There are 15 residues in the CDR3. Germline V CDR1 and CDR2: SGHTA, FQGNSA. This CDR3 reads CASSSRQGASYEQYF. The DNA for the CDR3 is TGTGCCAGCAGCTCAAGACAGGGGGCATCTTACGAGCAGTACTTC.

The rearrangement joins TRBV6-1 to TRBJ1-5; the D is unclear. V shed 4 bases and J shed 2 bases, with 21 bases lying between them. This CDR3 is built from 18 residues. Germline loops: CDR1 MNHNS, CDR2 SASEGT. The CDR3 bases are TGTGCCAGCAGTGCGGTAAAGGGTGCTAGGGAGGGCAATCAGCCCCAGCATTTT. Translation: CASSAVKGAREGNQPQHF.

In its sample, this clone was seen a few times. CDR3: CASSYTSSAGELFF. In nucleotides, the CDR3 is TGTGCCAGCAGTTACACTAGCAGTGCCGGGGAGCTGTTTTTT. The chain links TRBV6-5 to TRBJ2-2; D is possibly TRBD2 (6 bases). The CDR3 is 14 residues long. The V and J ends lost 2 bases and 6 bases respectively, with 10 bases between them. Per germline, CDR1 MNHEY and CDR2 SVGAGI.

The chain couples TRBV5-1 to TRBJ1-4; 9 bases align to TRBD1. J lost 7 bases, V lost 1 base, and 5 bases had no gene match. From germline, CDR1 is SGHRS and CDR2 YFSETQ. This CDR3 is built from 15 residues. The CDR3 region has the DNA TGCGCCAGCAGCTTGAACACAGGGGGCGGTGAAAAACTGTTTTTT. Its translation: CASSLNTGGGEKLFF.

The chain links TRBV27 to TRBJ2-3, with a possible D match to TRBD2 (6 bases). The CDR3 is 15 amino acids. The V end lost 5 bases, the J end lost 4 bases, and 16 bases lay between the germline ends. The germline gives CDR1 MNHEY, CDR2 SMNVEV (reference sequence). The CDR3 is CASSSTTSRADTQYF. As DNA, the CDR3 is TGTGCCAGCAGTAGCACGACTAGTCGGGCAGATACGCAGTATTTT.

The CDR3 is CASSEAGGGATQHF. CDR3 DNA sequence: TGTGCCAGCAGTGAAGCGGGGGGTGGGGCTACCCAGCATTTT. The rearrangement links TRBV2 to TRBJ1-5; D is possibly TRBD1 (5 bases). V lost 0 bases and J 11 bases, leaving 14 bases between the germline ends. From germline, CDR1 is SNHLY and CDR2 FYNNEI. The CDR3 length is 14 residues.

V gene TRBV19 combines with J gene TRBJ2-2; D is undetermined. Between the trimmed V and J ends, which lost 5 bases and 1 base, there was a span of 8 bases. Germline V gene data show CDR1 as LNHDA and CDR2 as SQIVND (reference sequence). CDR3 length: 14 residues. CDR3 in amino acids: CASSLRVNTGELFF. Written as DNA, the CDR3 is TGTGCCAGTAGTCTTAGAGTGAACACCGGGGAGCTGTTTTTT. Drawing the rest from reference TRBV19 and TRBJ2-2, the complete variable domain is DGGITQSPKYLFRKEGQNVTLSCEQNLNHDAMYWYRQDPGQGLRLIYYSQIVNDFQKGDIAEGYSVSREKKESFPLTVTSAQKNPTAFYLCASSLRVNTGELFFGEGSRLTVL.

This chain connects TRBV3-1 (or the pseudogene TRBV3-2) to TRBJ2-7, with 9 nucleotides matching TRBD1. The CDR3 has 12 residues. Per the germline V gene, CDR1 is LGHDT and CDR2 is YNNKEL (reference sequence). The CDR3 here is CTAGTGSHEQYF. CDR3 DNA: TGTACCGCCGGGACAGGGTCCCACGAGCAGTACTTC.

This CDR3 is CATTATNTEAFF. The CDR3 DNA follows: TGTGCCACCACGGCCACTAACACTGAAGCTTTCTTT. The V and J genes are TRBV7-9 and TRBJ1-1; D not resolved. The CDR3 runs 12 residues. Trimming took off 10 bases at V and 2 bases at J, with 11 bases between the two ends. Per germline, CDR1 SEHNR and CDR2 FQNEAQ (reference sequence). Full variable domain (outside the CDR3, taken from reference TRBV7-9 and TRBJ1-1): DTGVSQNPRHKITKRGQNVTFRCDPISEHNRLYWYRQTLGQGPEFLTYFQNEAQLEKSRLLSDRFSAERPKGSFSTLEIQRTEQGDSAMYLCATTATNTEAFFGQGTRLTVV.

This chain joins TRBV2 and TRBJ1-4, with TRBD1 identical over 11 bases. The CDR3 loop spans 15 amino acids. CDR1 and CDR2 from the germline V gene are SNHLY and FYNNEI. V lost 2 bases, J lost 8 bases, and 4 bases stayed unmatched. CDR3 protein: CASSEQDRGREKLFF. The CDR3 coding sequence is TGTGCCAGCAGTGAACAGGACAGGGGGCGCGAAAAACTGTTTTTT.

The DNA of the CDR3 is TGTGCCAGCAGCCTTCGACATACAGATACGCAGTATTTT. It encodes CASSLRHTDTQYF. The V gene is TRBV5-6, the J gene TRBJ2-3; D not certain. Trimming took off 4 bases at V and 3 bases at J, with 9 bases between the two ends. Germline-derived CDR1 and CDR2 are SGHDT and YYEEEE. The CDR3 runs to 13 residues.

This chain uses TRBV10-3 with TRBJ1-2; no clear D gene. The CDR3 runs 12 residues. Germline V gene data show CDR1 as ENHRY and CDR2 as SYGVKD. Trimming stripped 2 bases from V and 4 bases from J, with 5 bases between. The CDR3 DNA is TGTGCCATCAGTGAGGCGTCCTATGGCTACACCTTC. This gives the protein CAISEASYGYTF.

The chain joins TRBV11-2 to TRBJ1-1; maybe TRBD1 (5 bases). Germline-derived CDR1 and CDR2 are SGHAT and FQNNGV. The V gene lost 6 bases and the J gene lost 5 bases, with 7 bases spanning the gap. The CDR3 is 11 residues long. The CDR3 bases are TGTGCCAGCAGGGGGGGGACTGAAGCTTTCTTT. Amino acid sequence: CASRGGTEAFF.

The chain has TRBV30 and TRBJ1-2; maybe TRBD1 (6 bases). The germline gives CDR1 GTSNPN, CDR2 SVGIG (reference sequence). This CDR3 is 14 amino acids long. V lost 5 bases to trimming and J lost 6 bases, with 19 bases between them. This CDR3 is CAWDRNGQKNGYTF. CDR3 nucleotides: TGTGCCTGGGACCGAAATGGACAGAAAAATGGCTACACCTTC.

The CDR3 nucleotides are TGTGCCAGCAGCTTAGGACTAGCGACCTACGAGCAGTACTTC. It codes for CASSLGLATYEQYF. The V gene is TRBV7-9, the J gene TRBJ2-7; 8 bases line up with TRBD2. Germline V gives CDR1 SEHNR, CDR2 FQNEAQ (reference sequence). Trimming took 1 base from V and 2 from J; bases not matched to a gene: 1. CDR3 length: 14 amino acids.

The chain joins TRBV18 to TRBJ1-1, with D perhaps TRBD1 (5 bases). CDR1 and CDR2 (germline): KGHSH, LQKENI. Deletions cut 2 bases from V and 5 bases from J, with 21 bases between. The CDR3 loop spans 17 amino acids. The CDR3 DNA reads as TGTGCCAGCTCACCATACGGTGTAGGGGAGGTCGGGACTGAAGCTTTCTTT. Translation: CASSPYGVGEVGTEAFF.

The chain employs TRBV4-2 and TRBJ1-2; tentative D call: TRBD1 (5 bases). This CDR3 has 13 residues. V lost 1 base and J 6 bases, leaving 9 bases between the germline ends. CDR1 and CDR2 from the germline V gene are LGHNA and YNFKEQ. CDR3 residues: CASSQVTRDGYTF. As DNA, the CDR3 is TGTGCCAGCAGCCAAGTTACCAGGGATGGCTACACCTTC.